This is a list of T cell receptor beta chains from one sample in a study of blood T cell repertoires in COVID-19. The table came from immunoSEQ multiplex PCR; TCRdb's copy has only in-frame clones and leaves some out. The table lists 150,000 to 200,000 clones, approximately 75% of them singletons, with roughly 10% in the top ten. The sequencing input was peripheral blood. The receptor source for this set is a human donor in a cohort sampled during active COVID-19. The CDR3 runs from the conserved cysteine through the conserved F or W. The order of the fields is J gene, V gene, D gene, clone size, CDR3 DNA, CDR3 protein. The D gene is left open where the match is weak. Not every row has a clone size; where given, it reads once, few, many or a size class.

TRBJ2-2	TRBV27	TRBD2	once	TGTGCCAGCAGTCCAACTAGCGGGAGAATCACCGGGGAGCTGTTTTTT	CASSPTSGRITGELFF
TRBJ1-1	TRBV11-2	-	-	TGTGCCAGCAGCTCGCGGACTGCTATACCGAACACTGAAGCTTTCTTT	CASSSRTAIPNTEAFF
TRBJ2-4	TRBV11-2	TRBD1	-	TGTGCCAGCACCTTAGCTGGACAGGGAAGGGACATTCAGTACTTC	CASTLAGQGRDIQYF
TRBJ1-6	TRBV6-5	TRBD1	-	TGTGCCAGCAGAAAACCGGGACAGCTCAATTCACCCCTCCACTTT	CASRKPGQLNSPLHF
TRBJ1-2	TRBV7-2	-	-	TGTGCCAGCAGCCCAGTTGGGGCCGGTGGCTACACCTTC	CASSPVGAGGYTF
TRBJ2-1	TRBV9	-	-	TGTGCCAGCAGCGTATATGACAATGAGCAGTTCTTC	CASSVYDNEQFF
TRBJ2-7	TRBV10-1	-	few	TGCGCCAGCAGTGAAGCGGATACTACCTACGAGCAGTACTTC	CASSEADTTYEQYF
TRBJ2-7	TRBV9	TRBD2	-	TGTGCCAGCAGCGTAGACAGCGGGGCTTCCTACGAGCAGTACTTC	CASSVDSGASYEQYF
TRBJ1-5	TRBV4-2	TRBD1	-	TGTGCCAGCAGCCAAGAGGGACAGGGATCGGGCAATCAGCCCCAGCATTTT	CASSQEGQGSGNQPQHF
TRBJ2-1	TRBV7-9	TRBD2	-	TGTGCCAGCAGCTTAGTAGGTAGCGGGAAATACAATGAGCAGTTCTTC	CASSLVGSGKYNEQFF
TRBJ1-2	TRBV4-3	-	many	TGCGCCAGCAGCCAAGATCGGGCAGGGGCGGATGGCTACACCTTC	CASSQDRAGADGYTF
TRBJ1-6	TRBV19	-	few	TGTGCCAGTAGTCCTCGCTATAATTCACCCCTCCACTTT	CASSPRYNSPLHF
TRBJ1-3	TRBV19	-	-	TGTGCCAGTTCATATTGGAGCTCTGGAAACACCATATATTTT	CASSYWSSGNTIYF
TRBJ2-5	TRBV5-4	TRBD2	-	TGTGCCAGCAGCTCACCAACCGGGACTAGCGGGAGTGGGACCCAGTACTTC	CASSSPTGTSGSGTQYF
TRBJ2-3	TRBV5-4	TRBD2	few	TGTGCCAGCAGCTTGGCCCGGGAGGGCTCTAGCACAGATACGCAGTATTTT	CASSLAREGSSTDTQYF
TRBJ2-1	TRBV6-1	TRBD1	-	TGTGCCAGCAGTGAGAAGGGACAGTGGGGTATCGATGAGCAGTTCTTC	CASSEKGQWGIDEQFF
TRBJ1-2	TRBV30	-	many	TGTGCCTGGAGTGTACCACAGGTATTAGGTGGCTACACCTTC	CAWSVPQVLGGYTF
TRBJ1-1	TRBV9	-	-	TGTGCCAGCAGCGTAGACAGCTCCACTGAAGCTTTCTTT	CASSVDSSTEAFF
TRBJ2-6	TRBV5-1	-	once	TGCGCCAGCAGCCCATCTAATGGGGCCAACGTCCTGACTTTC	CASSPSNGANVLTF
TRBJ2-1	TRBV24-1	TRBD1	-	TGTGCCACCAGTGACCCTACCGGGACAGGGGATGAGCAGTTCTTC	CATSDPTGTGDEQFF
TRBJ1-3	TRBV30	TRBD1	-	TGTGCCTGGAGTTTTCAGGACAGGGGATTACACACCATATATTTT	CAWSFQDRGLHTIYF
TRBJ2-5	TRBV5-6	TRBD1	-	TGTGCCAGCAGCTTACCGGGACAGCAAGAGACCCAGTACTTC	CASSLPGQQETQYF
TRBJ2-1	TRBV27	TRBD1	-	TGTGCCAGCAGTCGACAGGGTAACAATGAGCAGTTCTTC	CASSRQGNNEQFF
TRBJ2-7	TRBV30	TRBD1	-	TGTGCCTGGGGCCGGGACAGCAGTTACGAGCAGTACTTC	CAWGRDSSYEQYF
TRBJ2-7	TRBV6-2/TRBV6-3	TRBD1	few	TGTGCCAGCAGTTACTCCCCCACAGGGGGTAAGCACGAGCAGTACTTC	CASSYSPTGGKHEQYF
TRBJ1-6	TRBV5-5	-	-	TGTGCCAGCAGCTTGGCAGGGTCGGCCTATAATTCACCCCTCCACTTT	CASSLAGSAYNSPLHF
TRBJ1-5	TRBV6-5	-	-	TGTGCCAGCAGACTTACAGGGACGAGCAATCAGCCCCAGCATTTT	CASRLTGTSNQPQHF
TRBJ1-1	TRBV28	TRBD1	-	TGTGCCAGCAACAAACGGGGACAGGGGAACACTGAAGCTTTCTTT	CASNKRGQGNTEAFF
TRBJ2-7	TRBV14	-	-	TGTGCCAGCAGCCAAGACGTTTCCTACGAGCAGTACTTC	CASSQDVSYEQYF
TRBJ1-2	TRBV29-1	-	few	TGCAGCGTTGAAGATCGAATGGTTAGTGGCTACACCTTC	CSVEDRMVSGYTF
TRBJ2-2	TRBV6-2/TRBV6-3	-	-	TGTGCCAGCAGTTACACTGGTACCGGGGAGCTGTTTTTT	CASSYTGTGELFF
TRBJ1-1	TRBV7-2	TRBD1	-	TGTGCCAGCAGCTCCCCCCACGGGACAGCGAACACTGAAGCTTTCTTT	CASSSPHGTANTEAFF
TRBJ1-4	TRBV28	TRBD1	-	TGTGCCAGCAGCGGGCCGGGACAGGGGAGTACTAATGAAAAACTGTTTTTT	CASSGPGQGSTNEKLFF
TRBJ2-3	TRBV30	-	once	TGTGCCTGGATTCGACTCAGGGTAGATACGCAGTATTTT	CAWIRLRVDTQYF
TRBJ1-6	TRBV28	-	-	TGTGCCAGCAGTTTCCCCGTTCCCACGGGTTCACCCCTCCACTTT	CASSFPVPTGSPLHF
TRBJ2-2	TRBV6-5	-	-	TGTGCCAGCAGTAAGAACAGGGCGGGCACCGGGGAGCTGTTTTTT	CASSKNRAGTGELFF
TRBJ2-3	TRBV5-1	-	-	TGCGCCAGCAGCTTGGAGGGGTCAGATACGCAGTATTTT	CASSLEGSDTQYF
TRBJ2-5	TRBV5-1	-	-	TGCGCCAGCAGCTCGGACCGAGGGGAGACCCAGTACTTC	CASSSDRGETQYF
TRBJ1-1	TRBV28	TRBD1	-	TGTGCCAGCAGCGAACAGGGGGTAATGAACACTGAAGCTTTCTTT	CASSEQGVMNTEAFF